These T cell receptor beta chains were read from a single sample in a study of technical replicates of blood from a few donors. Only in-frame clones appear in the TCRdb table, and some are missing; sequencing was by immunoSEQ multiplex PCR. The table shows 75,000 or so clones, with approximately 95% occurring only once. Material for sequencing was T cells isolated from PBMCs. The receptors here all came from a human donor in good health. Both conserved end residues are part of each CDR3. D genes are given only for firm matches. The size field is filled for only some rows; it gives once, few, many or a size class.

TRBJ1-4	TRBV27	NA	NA	CASSRGLSEKLFF	TGTGCCAGCAGTAGAGGACTATCTGAAAAACTGTTTTTT
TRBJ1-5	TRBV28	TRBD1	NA	CVTTRDRVSNQPQHF	TGTGTAACGACCCGGGACAGAGTCTCCAATCAGCCCCAGCATTTT
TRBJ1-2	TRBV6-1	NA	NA	CASSEGGVYGYTF	TGTGCCAGCAGTGAAGGCGGTGTGTATGGCTACACCTTC
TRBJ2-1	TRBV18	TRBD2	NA	CASSPKGLAGGTHNEQFF	TGTGCCAGCTCACCTAAGGGACTAGCGGGAGGAACCCACAATGAGCAGTTCTTC
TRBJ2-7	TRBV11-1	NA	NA	CASSFKTEVIYEQYF	TGTGCCAGCTCATTCAAGACAGAGGTAATCTACGAGCAGTACTTC
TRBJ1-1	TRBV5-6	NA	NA	CASSSGPKAGAPNTEAFF	TGTGCCAGCAGCTCGGGGCCCAAAGCAGGGGCACCAAACACTGAAGCTTTCTTT
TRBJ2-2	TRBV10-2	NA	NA	CASSERQSANTGELFF	TGCGCCAGCAGTGAGCGCCAGTCCGCGAACACCGGGGAGCTGTTTTTT
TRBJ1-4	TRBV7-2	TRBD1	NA	CASSIDRVGEKLFF	TGTGCCAGCAGCATAGACAGGGTGGGCGAGAAACTGTTTTTT
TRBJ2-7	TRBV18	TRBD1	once	CASSPGQGLSEQYF	TGTGCCAGCTCACCGGGACAGGGTCTTTCCGAGCAGTACTTC
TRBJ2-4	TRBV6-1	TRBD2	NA	CASSETSGRLPYF	TGTGCCAGCAGTGAGACTAGCGGGAGGTTGCCGTACTTC
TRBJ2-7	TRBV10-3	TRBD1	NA	CAISGDRGSYEQYF	TGTGCCATCAGTGGGGACAGGGGGAGCTACGAGCAGTACTTC
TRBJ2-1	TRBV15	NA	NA	CATSTGLSNEQFF	TGTGCCACCAGCACAGGATTAAGCAATGAGCAGTTCTTC
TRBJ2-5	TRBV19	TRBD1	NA	CASSIGTGQETQYF	TGTGCCAGTAGTATAGGGACAGGCCAAGAGACCCAGTACTTC
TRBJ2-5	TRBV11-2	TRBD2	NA	CASSDITSGQETQYF	TGTGCCAGCAGCGACATTACTAGCGGCCAAGAGACCCAGTACTTC
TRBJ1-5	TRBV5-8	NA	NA	CASSLDRYQPQHF	TGTGCCAGCAGCTTGGACAGATATCAGCCCCAGCATTTT